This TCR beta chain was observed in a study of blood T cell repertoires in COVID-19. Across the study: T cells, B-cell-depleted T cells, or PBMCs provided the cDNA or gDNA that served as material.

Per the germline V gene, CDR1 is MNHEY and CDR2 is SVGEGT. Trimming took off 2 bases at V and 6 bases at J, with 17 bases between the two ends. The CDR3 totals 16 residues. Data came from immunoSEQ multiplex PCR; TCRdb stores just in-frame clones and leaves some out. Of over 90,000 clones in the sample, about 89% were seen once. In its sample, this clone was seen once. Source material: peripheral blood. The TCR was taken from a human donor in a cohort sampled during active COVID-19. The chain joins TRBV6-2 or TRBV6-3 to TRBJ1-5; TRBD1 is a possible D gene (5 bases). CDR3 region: CASSYVQGGSSQPQHF. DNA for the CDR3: TGTGCCAGCAGTTACGTCCAGGGAGGTAGTAGTCAGCCCCAGCATTTT.